The 4 T cell receptor beta chains below were found in one sample sequenced in a study of CD8+ T cells in alopecia areata. Extracted RNA was reverse transcribed into cDNA, the sequencing template. Sequenced by immunoSEQ multiplex PCR; TCRdb stores in-frame clones only, minus some. Of over 200,000 clones in the sample, approximately 52% are singletons; the top ten hold over 0.4%. The sample in question was CD4+ T cells sorted from blood, obtained at week 0. Source of these receptors: a human donor with alopecia areata.

The chain uses TRBV4-2 and TRBJ2-5, with D maybe TRBD2 (5 bases). This CDR3 is built from 14 residues. Trimming took off 4 bases at V and 4 bases at J, with 13 bases between the two ends. CDR1 is LGHNA and CDR2 is YNFKEQ in the germline V gene. The CDR3 DNA follows: TGTGCCAGCAGCCGTGGGGAGTCCCCAGAGACCCAGTACTTC. Amino acid sequence: CASSRGESPETQYF.

The count of this clone is one. This rearrangement joins TRBV30 to TRBJ1-3; 9 bases are a match to TRBD1. V was clipped by 1 base and J by 0 bases; unmatched bases: 4. Germline V CDR1 and CDR2: GTSNPN, SVGIG (reference sequence). The CDR3 contains 16 residues. CDR3 region: CAWSGYRGPSGNTIYF. CDR3 sequence (DNA): TGTGCCTGGAGTGGGTACAGGGGGCCCTCTGGAAACACCATATATTTT. Variable domain in full (rest from reference TRBV30 and TRBJ1-3): SQTIHQWPATLVQPVGSPLSLECTVEGTSNPNLYWYRQAAGRGLQLLFYSVGIGQISSEVPQNLSASRPQDRQFILSSKKLLLSDSGFYLCAWSGYRGPSGNTIYFGEGSWLTVV.

This clone was counted between two and nine times. The chain couples TRBV6-1 to TRBJ1-1, with D unclear. The V end was cut by 1 base, the J end by 1 base, with 10 bases between. The germline V gene has CDR1 MNHNS and CDR2 SASEGT. The CDR3 is made up of 15 amino acids. The CDR3 reads CASSEGGRRNTEAFF. The CDR3 coding sequence is TGTGCCAGCAGTGAAGGTGGCAGAAGGAACACTGAAGCTTTCTTT.

This chain connects TRBV2 to TRBJ1-6; no firm D call. V lost 2 bases, J lost 7 bases, and 12 bases lay in between. This CDR3 region has 15 residues. Germline lookup yields CDR1 SNHLY and CDR2 FYNNEI. The CDR3 spells CASSEQRGRNSPLHF. The CDR3 region has the DNA TGTGCCAGCAGTGAACAGCGCGGGCGGAATTCACCCCTCCACTTT.